This T cell receptor beta chain was identified during a study of blood T cells in healthy people across ages. A sample-barcoded 5' primer and a J-beta primer mix were used in a second PCR of roughly 7 to 11 cycles. Each cDNA molecule was tagged by a template-switch adaptor that had 12 random nucleotides. In TCRdb, the 5' RACE reads were re-called with MiXCR into one record per CDR3 protein. The data hold about 800,000 distinct CDR3 sequences, with more than 20% observed a single time. Study-wide results and limits: It was the long-lived donors that had more naive CD4+ cells and higher diversity than aged donors.

With respect to this clonotype: Antigen: not known.

This sample also appeared in a second study, on T cells of mothers and their children. That study adds: Added by the second PCR's M1S primer were sample barcodes and 2-4 random nucleotides. An overlap that was slightly higher, though non-significant, was seen in related mother-child pairs versus unrelated pairs.

The receptor was derived from a boy aged 5 to 17 in good health. Sequencing input: blood.

CDR3 sequence (DNA): TGTGCCAGCAGCCGACTAGCGGAAGAGACCCAGTACTTC. Amino acid sequence: CASSRLAEETQYF. This chain joins TRBV7-6 and TRBJ2-5; 9 bases agree with TRBD2. Per the germline V gene, CDR1 is SGHVS and CDR2 is FNYEAQ. Trimming removed 5 bases from V and 3 bases from J; junction bases left unmatched: 1. The CDR3 has 13 amino acids. Together with reference TRBV7-6 and TRBJ2-5, the CDR3 gives the full variable domain: GAGVSQSPRYKVTKRGQDVALRCDPISGHVSLYWYRQALGQGPEFLTYFNYEAQQDKSGLPNDRFSAERPEGSISTLTIQRTEQRDSAMYRCASSRLAEETQYFGPGTRLLVL.